This T cell receptor beta chain came from a study of T cell repertoires in cytomegalovirus infection. Background on the study: CMV infection and matching HLA type were both indicated by public TCR beta signatures.

Each CDR3 protein is one row after TCRdb ran MiXCR on the reads. The sample includes 250,000 or so distinct CDR3 sequences, 9.1% of them seen just once. This clonotype was observed at least ten times. Its antigen remains unknown. The germline V gene encodes CDR1 LNHDA and CDR2 SQIVND (reference sequence). Trimming cost V 7 bases and J 9 bases; bases outside gene matches: 12. The CDR3 covers 15 residues. Study-level points and caveats: HLA-C-restricted, CMV-specific TCR beta clonotypes were dominant ex vivo.

V gene TRBV19 combines with J gene TRBJ2-1; the match to TRBD2 covers 10 bases. The sample consisted of PBMCs. The TCR comes from a human donor in good health (CMV status not recorded). Some clones in this sample may be carry-over from other donors' samples. The CDR3 is CASNPAGGGRGEQFF. CDR3 DNA sequence: TGTGCCAGTAACCCAGCGGGGGGGGGGCGGGGTGAGCAGTTCTTC.